Presented here are 21 T cell receptor beta chains from one specimen sequenced in a study of blood T cell repertoires in COVID-19. TCRdb's table, derived via immunoSEQ multiplex PCR, lists solely in-frame clones and lacks some. The profile shows 95,000 to 120,000 clones, more than 80% of them singletons. Sequencing was performed on peripheral blood. The receptors were sampled from a woman in her forties or fifties with acute or convalescent COVID-19.

In its sample, this clone was seen once. The genes are TRBV30 and TRBJ1-1; possibly TRBD1 for D (5 bases). The CDR3 is 13 amino acids. Per germline, CDR1 GTSNPN and CDR2 SVGIG (reference sequence). Trimming pared 1 base from V and 11 bases from J, leaving 17 bases between. In DNA, the CDR3 is TGTGCCTGGAGTGAGCAGGGTTCGCTGGGGGCTTTCTTT. Protein product: CAWSEQGSLGAFF.

The chain uses TRBV7-8 and TRBJ2-7, with 8 bases identical to TRBD2. With 0 bases clipped from V and 6 bases from J, the junction kept 16 bases outside the gene matches. This CDR3 is 18 amino acids long. Looked up from germline, CDR1 is SGHVS and CDR2 is FQNEAQ. The CDR3 region has the DNA TGTGCCAGCAGCTTAGCCTACACCGGGACTAGTAAAGCAGGCGAGCAGTACTTC. It yields the protein CASSLAYTGTSKAGEQYF.

A single count supports this clone. V is TRBV6-2 or TRBV6-3 and J is TRBJ2-1; 9 nucleotides match TRBD2. From germline, CDR1 is MNHEY and CDR2 SVGEGT. The CDR3 sequence is 17 residues long. V gave up 5 bases and J gave up 0 bases; unmatched junction bases: 8. The CDR3, as DNA: TGTGCCAGCAGTCCATTAGCGGGAGACCCCTCCTACAATGAGCAGTTCTTC. The encoded protein is CASSPLAGDPSYNEQFF.

This clone showed up just once. The chain links TRBV6-2 or TRBV6-3 to TRBJ1-1; a weak D match, TRBD1 (5 bases). Germline V gives CDR1 MNHEY, CDR2 SVGEGT. Between the trimmed V and J ends, which lost 0 bases and 0 bases, there was a span of 14 bases. The length of the CDR3 is 17 residues. CDR3 bases: TGTGCCAGCAGTTACTCGAGATGGGACTTTATGAACACTGAAGCTTTCTTT. Residues: CASSYSRWDFMNTEAFF.

The chain couples TRBV2 to TRBJ1-4, with 7 bases matching TRBD1. The CDR3 totals 16 residues. CDR1 is SNHLY, CDR2 FYNNEI, per germline. J was trimmed by 4 bases and V by 6 bases; bases with no gene match: 11. The CDR3 region has the DNA TGTGCCAGCAGGCCTATGACAGGGAACCTTAATGAAAAACTGTTTTTT. It yields the protein CASRPMTGNLNEKLFF.

The table lists this clone with a few counts. The chain joins TRBV7-2 to TRBJ2-7; 8 nucleotides line up with TRBD2. The ends lost 3 bases at V and 5 bases at J; junction bases unmatched: 9. The CDR3 is made up of 15 amino acids. Germline CDR1 SGHTA, CDR2 FQGNSA. The CDR3 coding sequence is TGTGCCAGCAGCTTCGTGGGGACTAGGGGCGACGAGCAGTACTTC. It yields the protein CASSFVGTRGDEQYF.

The V gene is TRBV21-1, the J gene TRBJ2-1; the tabulated D call, TRBD2, remains unverified against the DNA. TRBV21-1 is assigned pseudogene status. This CDR3 comprises 18 residues. The CDR3, as DNA: TGTGCCAGCAGCCGCAGCGAGCGCGGGAGGGCTACCTACAATGAGCAGTTCTTC. It encodes CASSRSERGRATYNEQFF.

J is TRBJ2-7 and V is TRBV20-1; D remains unclear. CDR1 is DFQATT, CDR2 SNEGSKA, per germline (reference sequence). The V gene lost 3 bases and the J gene lost 4 bases, with 13 bases spanning the gap. The length of the CDR3 is 13 residues. The DNA for the CDR3 is TGCAGTGCTAGTTTATATGGTAGATACGAGCAGTACTTC. Translating gives CSASLYGRYEQYF.

V and J are TRBV3-1 (or the pseudogene TRBV3-2) and TRBJ2-1, with a tentative D call TRBD2 (5 bases). The CDR3 consists of 15 residues. V lost 1 base to trimming and J lost 2 bases, with 9 bases between them. The germline V gene encodes CDR1 LGHDT and CDR2 YNNKEL (reference sequence). The CDR3 DNA reads TGTGCCAGCAGCCAAGCGGGAACCCCCTACAATGAGCAGTTCTTC. Translated, it gives CASSQAGTPYNEQFF.

This chain uses TRBV10-1 with TRBJ1-1, with a weak D call TRBD1 (6 bases). Germline V lookup: CDR1 WNHNN, CDR2 SYGVQD (reference sequence). Between the trimmed V and J ends, which lost 2 bases and 0 bases, there was a span of 7 bases. The CDR3 sequence is 14 residues long. The CDR3 protein is CASSEGGMNTEAFF. CDR3 in DNA: TGCGCCAGCAGTGAGGGGGGCATGAACACTGAAGCTTTCTTT.

V is TRBV4-3 and J is TRBJ1-1, with a possible D match to TRBD1 (6 bases). The V gene's germline CDR1 is LGHNA and CDR2 YSLEER. The CDR3 runs to 13 residues. V was pared by 9 bases and J by 1 base, with 12 bases between. The CDR3 DNA follows: TGCGCCAGTAGCACAGGGACGAACACTGAAGCTTTCTTT. Protein product: CASSTGTNTEAFF.

The chain is built from TRBV7-9 and TRBJ2-7; maybe TRBD1 (6 bases). In germline, CDR1 is SEHNR, CDR2 FQNEAQ (reference sequence). This CDR3 has 13 amino acids. Trimming took 6 bases from V and 0 from J, leaving 9 bases between them. The CDR3, as DNA: TGTGCCAGCAGGCCGACAGGCTCCTACGAGCAGTACTTC. It is translated as CASRPTGSYEQYF.

This chain links TRBV24-1 with TRBJ1-5; TRBD1 is a possible D gene (5 bases). The CDR3 sequence is 13 residues long. Trimming stripped 6 bases from V and 2 bases from J, with 7 bases between. From germline, CDR1 is KGHDR and CDR2 SFDVKD. In DNA form, the CDR3 reads TGTGCCACCAGTACGGGGGGCAATCAGCCCCAGCATTTT. As protein: CATSTGGNQPQHF.

The chain links TRBV3-1 (or the pseudogene TRBV3-2) to TRBJ1-1, with D uncertain. The length of the CDR3 is 14 residues. V dropped 1 base and J dropped 5 bases, with 11 bases sitting between them. Germline CDR1 reads LGHDT; CDR2 reads YNNKEL (reference sequence). The CDR3: CASSQVDGGTEAFF. As DNA, the CDR3 is TGTGCCAGCAGCCAAGTCGATGGAGGGACTGAAGCTTTCTTT.

J is TRBJ1-6 and V is TRBV5-5, with D uncertain. Germline V gene sequence: CDR1 SGHKS, CDR2 YYEKEE (reference sequence). The CDR3 runs to 14 residues. The V and J ends lost 0 bases and 10 bases respectively, with 11 bases between them. The CDR3 loop reads CASSLGEVGSPLHF. The CDR3 DNA reads as TGTGCCAGCAGCTTGGGGGAGGTAGGGTCACCCCTCCACTTT.

The chain is built from TRBV12-3 or TRBV12-4 and TRBJ2-2, with D unresolved. The V gene lost 5 bases and the J gene lost 6 bases, with 7 bases spanning the gap. The CDR3 is 12 residues long. CDR3 sequence reads: CASSRRPGELFF. The CDR3 bases are TGTGCCAGCAGTAGGCGGCCCGGGGAGCTGTTTTTT.

The chain recombines TRBV6-1 with TRBJ2-7; 8 nucleotides line up with TRBD1. The CDR3 is 15 amino acids. With V trimmed by 3 bases and J by 2 bases, 6 bases remained unmatched. Germline-derived CDR1 and CDR2 are MNHNS and SASEGT. In DNA, the CDR3 is TGTGCCAGCAGTGAGACAGGGGCCTTCCCCTACGAGCAGTACTTC. It specifies CASSETGAFPYEQYF.

The gene calls are TRBV4-3 and TRBJ1-2; D is ambiguous. CDR3 length: 14 residues. Trimming shortened V by 0 bases and J by 3 bases, and 8 bases separated the two germline ends. CDR1 is LGHNA, CDR2 YSLEER, per germline. The DNA of the CDR3 is TGCGCCAGCAGCCAAGATCGGGTTTACTATGGCTACACCTTC. Translated: CASSQDRVYYGYTF.

This chain uses TRBV7-2 with TRBJ1-6; 8 bases match TRBD1. CDR1 and CDR2 (germline): SGHTA, FQGNSA. The J segment lost 7 bases and the V segment lost 5 bases, leaving 4 bases of the junction unmatched. The length of the CDR3 is 14 residues. CDR3 nucleotides: TGTGCCAGCAGCACCCGACAGGGGAATTCACCCCTCCACTTT. It yields the protein CASSTRQGNSPLHF.

The chain is built from TRBV4-3 and TRBJ2-1; 7 bases match TRBD2. The CDR3 has 15 amino acids. Trimming at V came to 2 bases and at J to 8 bases, leaving 9 bases not matched to a gene. The germline CDR1 and CDR2 sequences are LGHNA and YSLEER. The CDR3 region is CASSQLADPRDEQFF. CDR3 coding DNA: TGCGCCAGCAGCCAACTAGCGGACCCGAGGGATGAGCAGTTCTTC.

V usage is TRBV7-7 and J usage is TRBJ2-1; 9 bases line up with TRBD1. With 3 bases clipped from V and 0 bases from J, the junction kept 6 bases outside the gene matches. This CDR3 is built from 17 residues. Germline CDR1 SSHAT, CDR2 FNYEAQ (reference sequence). The CDR3 nucleotides read TGTGCCAGCAGCTTCAGGACAGGGGTTGGCTCCTACAATGAGCAGTTCTTC. As protein: CASSFRTGVGSYNEQFF.